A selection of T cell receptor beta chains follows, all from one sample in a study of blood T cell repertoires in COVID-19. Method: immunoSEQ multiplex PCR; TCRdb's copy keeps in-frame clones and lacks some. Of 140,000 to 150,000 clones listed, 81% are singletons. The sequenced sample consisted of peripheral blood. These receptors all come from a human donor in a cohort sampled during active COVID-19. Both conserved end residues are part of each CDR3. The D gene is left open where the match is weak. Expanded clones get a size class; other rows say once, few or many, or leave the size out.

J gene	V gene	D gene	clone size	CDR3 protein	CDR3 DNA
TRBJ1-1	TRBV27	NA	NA	CASSLRYRLNTEAFF	TGTGCCAGCAGTTTACGGTACAGATTGAACACTGAAGCTTTCTTT
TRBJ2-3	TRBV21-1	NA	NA	CASSLTGLWQYF	TGTGCCAGCAGCTTAACAGGGTTGTGGCAGTATTTT
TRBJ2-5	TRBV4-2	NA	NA	CASSQDYQETQYF	TGTGCCAGCAGTCAGGACTACCAAGAGACCCAGTACTTC
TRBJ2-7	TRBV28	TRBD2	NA	CASSFYQGGRSYEQYF	TGTGCCAGCAGTTTCTATCAGGGCGGGAGGTCCTACGAGCAGTACTTC
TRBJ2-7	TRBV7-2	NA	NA	CASSLYAGLSYEQYF	TGTGCCAGCAGCTTATATGCGGGCCTCTCCTACGAGCAGTACTTC
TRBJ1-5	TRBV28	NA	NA	CASSGGAQPQHF	TGTGCCAGCAGTGGGGGGGCCCAGCCCCAGCATTTT
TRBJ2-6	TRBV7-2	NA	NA	CASSPIKEGTLTF	TGTGCCAGCAGCCCAATAAAGGAGGGAACGCTGACTTTC
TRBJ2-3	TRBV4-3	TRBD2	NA	CASSLGLAGGGWSSTDTQYF	TGCGCCAGCAGCCTCGGACTAGCGGGAGGGGGATGGTCTAGCACAGATACGCAGTATTTT
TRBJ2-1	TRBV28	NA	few	CASSGGLYNEQFF	TGTGCCAGCAGCGGGGGGCTGTACAATGAGCAGTTCTTC
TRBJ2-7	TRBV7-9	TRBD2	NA	CASSPGTIYEQYF	TGTGCCAGCAGCCCTGGGACTATCTACGAGCAGTACTTC
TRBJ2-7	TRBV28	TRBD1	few	CASRGGGTGVTYEQYF	TGTGCCAGCAGGGGCGGAGGGACAGGGGTAACCTACGAGCAGTACTTC
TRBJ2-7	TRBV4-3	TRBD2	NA	CASSHTSGRREQYF	TGCGCCAGCAGCCACACTAGCGGGAGACGCGAGCAGTACTTC
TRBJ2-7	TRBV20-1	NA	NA	CSASTGTGFYEQYF	TGCAGTGCTAGTACCGGGACTGGTTTCTACGAGCAGTACTTC
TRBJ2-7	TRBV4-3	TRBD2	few	CASSPTFGTSGFRDEQYF	TGCGCCAGCAGCCCGACATTTGGGACTAGCGGATTTCGGGACGAGCAGTACTTC
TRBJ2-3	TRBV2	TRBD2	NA	CASRRDYSSTDTQYF	TGTGCCAGCAGACGGGACTATTCTAGCACAGATACGCAGTATTTT
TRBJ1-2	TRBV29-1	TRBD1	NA	CSVETGGGWLTF	TGCAGCGTTGAGACAGGGGGCGGGTGGCTAACCTTC
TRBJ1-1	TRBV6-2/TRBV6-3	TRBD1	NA	CASSYRQGAGMNTEAFF	TGTGCCAGCAGTTACCGACAGGGGGCCGGAATGAACACTGAAGCTTTCTTT